The 13 T cell receptor beta chains presented below share a single source sample, sequenced in a study of control samples from healthy donors and cancer patients (TCRdb year 2020). The library came from the immunoSEQ multiplex PCR assay. As stored in TCRdb, this immuneACCESS dataset retains in-frame rearrangements with V and J assigned. A fraction of the clones does not appear; measured against another copy, unresolved V genes explain less than half of the discrepancy, and the remainder lacks a known reason. The sample table lists 90,000 to 140,000 clones, around 82% of them with a count of one. The ten top clones hold about 13% of the sample. The sequenced sample was blood. The receptor set was obtained from a woman aged 45 to 65 in good health.

This clone was seen a handful of times. The V call is TRBV10-2, the J call TRBJ1-6; 8 bases match TRBD1. With 8 bases clipped from V and 5 bases from J, the junction kept 2 bases outside the gene matches. In germline, CDR1 is WSHSY, CDR2 SAAADI. The CDR3 consists of 13 residues. The CDR3 DNA follows: TGCGCCAGCTCGGGACAGGATAATTCACCCCTCCACTTT. Translation gives CASSGQDNSPLHF.

V gene TRBV4-1 combines with J gene TRBJ1-5; TRBD1 might be the D (5 bases). V gave up 3 bases and J gave up 0 bases, with 21 bases separating them. The CDR3 totals 19 residues. CDR1 is MGHRA, CDR2 YSYEKL, per germline. The CDR3 DNA reads TGCGCCAGCAGCCACGACTATTCCGGGACCGTCAATAGCAATCAGCCCCAGCATTTT. Protein: CASSHDYSGTVNSNQPQHF.

This chain uses TRBV3-1 (or the pseudogene TRBV3-2) with TRBJ1-2; D is unresolved. Germline V CDR1 and CDR2: LGHDT, YNNKEL (reference sequence). Trimming cost V 0 bases and J 8 bases, with 16 bases left between them. This CDR3 region has 15 residues. CDR3 in DNA: TGTGCCAGCAGCCAAGATGTAACCGGGTTTGGCGGCTACACCTTC. Its protein is CASSQDVTGFGGYTF.

This chain uses TRBV4-2 with TRBJ1-3, with D possibly TRBD1 on 5 matching bases. Per germline, CDR1 LGHNA and CDR2 YNFKEQ. The CDR3 is 18 amino acids. With 3 bases removed from V and 0 bases from J, the gap between germline ends came to 18 bases. This CDR3 reads CASSHEAGTVSSGNTIYF. As DNA, the CDR3 is TGTGCCAGCAGCCATGAAGCCGGGACCGTCAGCTCTGGAAACACCATATATTTT.

The rearrangement links TRBV6-5 to TRBJ1-1; tentative D call: TRBD1 (6 bases). The V end was cut by 7 bases, the J end by 1 base, with 13 bases between. The CDR3 is made up of 14 amino acids. Germline V CDR1 and CDR2: MNHEY, SVGAGI. CDR3 DNA sequence: TGTGCCAGCATCCGGCTACAGGGGAACACTGAAGCTTTCTTT. It is translated as CASIRLQGNTEAFF.

The V call is TRBV9, the J call TRBJ2-1; 7 bases map to TRBD2. Germline V CDR1 and CDR2: SGDLS, YYNGEE. The CDR3 spans 10 residues. J lost 13 bases, V lost 4 bases, and 2 bases had no gene match. CDR3 protein: CASSREEQFF. The CDR3 coding sequence is TGTGCCAGCAGCCGGGAGGAACAGTTCTTC.

The rearrangement links TRBV10-1 to TRBJ1-3; 7 bases line up with TRBD1. The germline CDR1 and CDR2 sequences are WNHNN and SYGVQD (reference sequence). The V segment lost 2 bases and the J segment 5 bases; nucleotides outside the gene matches: 6. This CDR3 comprises 15 residues. CDR3 bases: TGCGCCAGCAGTGAGACAGGGGTATCTAGAAACACCATATATTTT. Translating it yields CASSETGVSRNTIYF.

This clone has just one count. This sequence joins TRBV7-9 and TRBJ1-3; D not certain. V lost 3 bases, J lost 1 base, and 7 bases lay in between. Germline V gives CDR1 SEHNR, CDR2 FQNEAQ (reference sequence). This CDR3 has 14 residues. The chain's CDR3 is CASSFEASGNTIYF. CDR3 in DNA: TGTGCCAGCAGCTTTGAGGCTTCTGGAAACACCATATATTTT.

The rearrangement joins TRBV10-3 to TRBJ2-7; 7 bases agree with TRBD2. Per the germline V gene, CDR1 is ENHRY and CDR2 is SYGVKD. Trimming took 0 bases from V and 5 from J; bases not matched to a gene: 16. The CDR3 totals 18 residues. The CDR3 nucleotides are TGTGCCATCAGTGAGTCGGCCACTGTCTACGGGAGGCTCAACGAGCAGTACTTC. Amino acid sequence: CAISESATVYGRLNEQYF.

The chain recombines TRBV15 with TRBJ1-5, with D unresolved. CDR3 length equals 14 residues. Trimming shortened V by 2 bases and J by 0 bases, and 5 bases separated the two germline ends. The germline CDR1 and CDR2 sequences are LNHNV and YYDKDF (reference sequence). The DNA of the CDR3 is TGTGCCACCAGCAGACGTAATAGCAATCAGCCCCAGCATTTT. Translated: CATSRRNSNQPQHF.

The rearrangement joins TRBV5-1 to TRBJ2-7; D could derive from TRBD1 or TRBD2 (5 bases each). Deletions cut 0 bases from V and 5 bases from J, with 15 bases between. In germline, CDR1 is SGHRS, CDR2 YFSETQ. The CDR3 has 15 amino acids. CDR3 in DNA: TGCGCCAGCAGCTTGGTTCTCGAGGGGTTGCACGAGCAGTACTTC. It specifies CASSLVLEGLHEQYF.

This clone was picked up a small number of times. V is TRBV19 and J is TRBJ2-1; the match to TRBD2 covers 13 bases. There are 13 residues in the CDR3. From germline, CDR1 is LNHDA and CDR2 SQIVND (reference sequence). With V trimmed by 4 bases and J by 10 bases, 1 base remained unmatched. The CDR3, as DNA: TGTGCCAGTAGTAAGGGACTAGCGGGAGAGCAGTTCTTC. This translates into CASSKGLAGEQFF.

The chain recombines TRBV7-9 with TRBJ2-2; 14 bases map to TRBD2. Trimming removed 5 bases from V and 7 bases from J; junction bases left unmatched: 6. This CDR3 region has 16 residues. Per the germline V gene, CDR1 is SEHNR and CDR2 is FQNEAQ (reference sequence). The CDR3 DNA is TGTGCCAGCAGCCCGGGACTAGCGGGAGATGGCGGGGAGCTGTTTTTT. This sequence encodes CASSPGLAGDGGELFF.